This T cell receptor (beta chain) is drawn from a study of human T cells and chemical hapten exposure (dated by TCRdb to the early 2020s). As for the study more broadly: For sensitization, 2% DPC in acetone was applied to a 2 cm by 2 cm area of upper inner arm skin. Patients additionally received weekly therapeutic DPC doses to the scalp throughout the roughly 24-week study period. Patch tests used Finn chambers with 0.01% DPC on the upper back, scored after 6 days by International Contact Dermatitis Research Group standards. Most of the patients in the cohort were female, and the cohort covered alopecia areata with under or over 50% scalp involvement, alopecia totalis and alopecia universalis. Libraries were combined into a pool for sequencing, and differences in TCR yield between samples came mainly from small differences in library volumes within the pool. Peripheral blood TCR repertoire changes were tracked in vivo in alopecia patients during primary and secondary sensitization to the hapten diphenylcyclopropenone (DPC). Patient blood was sampled pre-sensitization (week 0) and at 2, 6 and about 24 weeks after DPC sensitization. About 30 alopecia patients provided blood for TCR sequencing at one to four time points (pre-sensitization, 2, 6 and 24 weeks).

This clonotype was seen repeatedly, ten times or more. Its antigen is not yet known. Qualities for individual bases were not recorded, and no much larger clone is one base off. What the authors observed across the whole study: Because every patient had alopecia, a presumed autoimmune disease, the patients' immune response might differ from that of healthy individuals. DPC sensitization did not change how many TCRs were above 1 in 1000 frequency, and no evidence was found of alterations in global repertoire structure. A positive correlation was found between the number of PT1 expanded TCRs and patch test score, with significance reached at thresholds 8, 16 and 32 but not 4. Significantly more large CDR3 similarity clusters were formed by expanded TCRs than by pre-sensitization or healthy control sets, consistent with antigen-driven responses. Repeated subsampling changed both the strength of the expansion versus patch-test correlation and the threshold at which that correlation became significant.

Read against the paper, the sample's time point label means: patch test 2, 6 weeks after DPC sensitization. The treatment or condition label on this specimen signifies: therapeutic diphenylcyclopropenone sensitization with weekly scalp DPC. At every patch-test visit, the blood draw took place before the patch test was put on. To be eligible, patients had to be aged 18 to 70, diagnosed with alopecia and judged suitable for DPC therapy, while pregnant patients were excluded. Total RNA was extracted from unfractionated whole blood collected in Tempus Blood RNA tubes. To prepare the library, RACE was applied. The sequencing machine was a NextSeq 500. Library preparation attached unique molecular identifiers to individual cDNA molecules for quantitative, reproducible TCR counting. From each blood RNA sample, both TCR alpha and TCR beta chains were sequenced. On the authors' methods: Samples had a median of about 96,000 TCRs, with a range from roughly 20,000 to 690,600. V, J and CDR3 annotation of the TCR reads was carried out using the Decombinator software suite. For PS versus PT1 abundance plots, all samples were subsampled to the same number of TCRs (28,000). TCRs were defined as expanded if absent before sensitization and observed at least eight times at the 2-week time point. TCRdb handled the public reads itself, with Q25 trimming in fastp and clone calling in MiXCR, and kept productive beta chains. Each CDR3 protein appears once, grouped with its most common genes and DNA. The V and J calls and clone size come from TCRdb's table, not from the authors' own analysis. Recorded for this sample are under 90,000 distinct CDR3 sequences; 7.5% to 9.5% of them occurred a single time. The ten largest clones take up 3% to 4.5% of the sample.

The V end gives up 11 bases and the J end 6 bases, leaving 10 bases in the junction not matched to a gene. Sequences LGHDT (CDR1) and YNNKEL (CDR2) are obtained from the germline V gene (reference sequence). Inclusive of the bounding cysteine and phenylalanine, the CDR3 is 14 residues long. The entry retains the CDR3 DNA only, 42 bases that are in frame from base 1. Sequenced material: whole blood, taken in connection with sensitization to the hapten diphenylcyclopropenone (DPC). The TCR sequence derives from a woman in her forties or fifties with alopecia areata. Some clones in this sample may be carry-over from other donors' samples. The V and J segments used are TRBV3-1 and TRBJ1-6; TRBD1 aligns with 7 central bases. Read as DNA, the sequence is TGTGCCGCCGGGGGACAGAGTCTTAATTCACCCCTCCACTTT. It specifies CAAGGQSLNSPLHF.